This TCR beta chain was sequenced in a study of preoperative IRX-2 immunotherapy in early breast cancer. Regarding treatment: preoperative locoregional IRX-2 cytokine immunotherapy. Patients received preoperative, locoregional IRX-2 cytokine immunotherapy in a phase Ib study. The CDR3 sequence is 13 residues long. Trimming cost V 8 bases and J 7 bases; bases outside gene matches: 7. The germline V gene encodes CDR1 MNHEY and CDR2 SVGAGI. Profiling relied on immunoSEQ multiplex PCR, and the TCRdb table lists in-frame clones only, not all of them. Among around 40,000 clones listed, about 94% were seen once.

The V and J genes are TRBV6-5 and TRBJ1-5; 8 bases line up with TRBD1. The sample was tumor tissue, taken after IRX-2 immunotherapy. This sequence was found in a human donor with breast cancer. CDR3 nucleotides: TGTGCCAGCGGGCGGCAGGGGGCCCAGCCCCAGCATTTT. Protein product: CASGRQGAQPQHF.